This entry features one TCR beta chain sequence. Its antigen is undetermined. This sample was taken from a study of cytomegalovirus exposure and HLA in healthy donors. The CDR3 length is 12 residues. Germline CDR1 and CDR2: SNHLY and FYNNEI. With 6 bases clipped from V and 3 bases from J, the junction kept 2 bases outside the gene matches. Findings and limits, study-wide: Researchers had no immune exposure information except CMV serostatus available.

The PCR ran on 60 Vbeta and 13 Jbeta primers. This table comes from immunoSEQ multiplex PCR, and its TCRdb copy is limited to in-frame clones, with some not included. The table lists around 150,000 clones, roughly 78% of them singletons. Sample: PBMCs. This chain links TRBV2 with TRBJ2-7, with 7 bases that match TRBD1. The source is a man in his forties or fifties in good health and CMV-seropositive. The DNA for the CDR3 is TGTGCCAGCAGGAGACAGGGCTACGAGCAGTACTTC. Its protein is CASRRQGYEQYF.